This TCR beta chain was obtained from a study of shared clonotypes between healthy human individuals. Study findings and constraints: Naive subsets usually exceeded memory subsets in estimated richness. Sampling included only blood; tissue repertoires likely differ. Rarefaction exposed incomplete sorted-subset sequencing despite large depth.

The data were produced by immunoSEQ multiplex PCR, yet TCRdb's version contains in-frame clones alone and is incomplete. Of around 88,000 clones in the sample, about 70% were seen once. This clone was recorded many times. Its antigen remains unidentified. Sequencing input: memory CD8+ T cells sorted from blood. As to subset: CD45RO+ cells pooled with CCR7-negative TemRA cells. This clonotype was sampled from a man aged 30 to 39 in good health.

The CDR3 spells CASSAPSAYEQFF. The CDR3 DNA reads as TGTGCCAGCAGCGCCCCTAGCGCCTATGAGCAGTTCTTC. The chain joins TRBV13 to TRBJ2-1, with D possibly being TRBD2 (6 bases). The V gene's germline CDR1 is PRHDT and CDR2 FYEKMQ (reference sequence). V was clipped by 5 bases and J by 8 bases, with 13 bases between them. The CDR3 is made up of 13 amino acids.